A few counts support the clone carrying this T cell receptor (beta chain). Its antigen remains unknown. Germline V gene lookup returns CDR1 SGHTA and CDR2 FQGNSA. Trimming took off 0 bases at V and 6 bases at J, with 15 bases between the two ends. There are 16 residues in the CDR3. This entry belongs to a study of T cell responses to AZD1222 COVID-19 vaccine. Regarding the study as a whole: Repertoires were collected only later (after the peak T cell response had occurred). Unmutated variant regions are reportedly targeted by nearly half of spike-specific TCRs. Baseline serostatus was positive in only a handful of AZD1222 recipients.

It was second doses at about 4 or about 12 weeks that were pooled. Clones were read by immunoSEQ multiplex PCR, and TCRdb kept only the in-frame ones, dropping some. This table holds 90,000 to 140,000 clones, roughly nine tenths found once. This chain links TRBV7-2 with TRBJ2-1; possibly TRBD1 for D (6 bases). The TCR was taken from an adult who received the AZD1222 COVID-19 vaccine. Here the sequenced sample was peripheral blood, taken 28 days after the second AZD1222 dose. CDR3 residues: CASSLAGTTLPNEQFF. In DNA form, the CDR3 reads TGTGCCAGCAGCTTAGCCGGGACAACACTTCCCAATGAGCAGTTCTTC.